Detailed here is one T cell receptor beta chain. Original data processing: Reference gene primers were amplified, and this amplification served to estimate nucleated cell counts. Method: immunoSEQ multiplex PCR; TCRdb's copy keeps in-frame clones and lacks some. V and J calls and clone size are copied from that table; D and trimming were computed from the DNA. The repertoire holds approximately 240,000 clones, with about 93% as singletons. These data are taken from a study of blood T cell repertoires in COVID-19. This CDR3 has 17 amino acids. Per the germline V gene, CDR1 is SGHNT and CDR2 is YENEEA. V was clipped by 1 base and J by 4 bases; unmatched bases: 4.

This receptor was identified in a woman between 18 and 30 years old who had recovered from COVID-19. The chain recombines TRBV11-3 with TRBJ2-1; 13 bases are shared with TRBD2. The sample taken for sequencing was PBMCs or T cells enriched from blood (not recorded which). The CDR3, as DNA: TGTGCCAGCAGCTTAGGACTAGCGGGAGGAGAATACAATGAGCAGTTCTTC. It encodes CASSLGLAGGEYNEQFF.